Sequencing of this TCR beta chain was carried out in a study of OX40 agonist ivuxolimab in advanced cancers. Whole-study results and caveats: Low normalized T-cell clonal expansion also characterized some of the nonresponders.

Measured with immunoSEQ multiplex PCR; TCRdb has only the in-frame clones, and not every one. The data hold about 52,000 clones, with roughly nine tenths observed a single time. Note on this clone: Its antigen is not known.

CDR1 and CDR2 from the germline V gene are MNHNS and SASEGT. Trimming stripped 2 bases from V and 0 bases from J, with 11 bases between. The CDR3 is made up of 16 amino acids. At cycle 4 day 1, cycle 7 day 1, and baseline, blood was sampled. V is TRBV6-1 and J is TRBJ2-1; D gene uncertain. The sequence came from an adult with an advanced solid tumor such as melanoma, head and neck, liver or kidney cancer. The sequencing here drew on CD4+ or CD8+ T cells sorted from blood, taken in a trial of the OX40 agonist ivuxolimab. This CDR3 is CASSEIGSASYNEQFF. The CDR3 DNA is TGTGCCAGCAGTGAAATCGGTTCGGCCTCCTACAATGAGCAGTTCTTC.